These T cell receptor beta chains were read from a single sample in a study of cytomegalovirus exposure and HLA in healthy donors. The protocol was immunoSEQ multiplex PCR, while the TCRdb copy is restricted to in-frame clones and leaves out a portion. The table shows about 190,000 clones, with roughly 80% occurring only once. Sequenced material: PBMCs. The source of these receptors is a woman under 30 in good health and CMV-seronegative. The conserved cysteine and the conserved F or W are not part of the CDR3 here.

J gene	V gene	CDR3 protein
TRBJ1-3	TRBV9	ASSPGTGTGNTIY
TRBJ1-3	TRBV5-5	ASSLGASGNTIY
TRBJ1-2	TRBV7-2	ASSLERTLANYGYT
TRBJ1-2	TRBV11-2	ASSHVEASLYGYT
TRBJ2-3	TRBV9	ASSPDSFTDTQY
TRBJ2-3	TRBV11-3	ASSSSGDSTDTQY
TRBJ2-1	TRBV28	ASTLAGGPKEQF
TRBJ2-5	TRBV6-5	ATRLPGETQY
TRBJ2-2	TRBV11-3	ASSPVTSGSRAGELF
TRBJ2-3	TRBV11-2	ASSLEPGLAGRDTQY
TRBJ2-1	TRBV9	ASSVVRQGGNEQF
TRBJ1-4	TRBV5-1	ASSPDRAGEKLF
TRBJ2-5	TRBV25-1	ASSERTGVQETQY
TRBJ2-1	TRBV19	ASSIRASGRRNEQF
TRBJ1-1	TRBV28	ASSKYSGPEAF
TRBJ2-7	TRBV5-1	ASSSYRDSAYEQY
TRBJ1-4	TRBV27	ASSHHDRVDEKLF
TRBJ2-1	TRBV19	ASSKIAGGSRDEQF
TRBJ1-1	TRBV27	ASSETGGAYTEAF
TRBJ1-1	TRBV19	ASSKQQNTEAF
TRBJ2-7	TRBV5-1	ASSLGEGALSEQY
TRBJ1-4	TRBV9	ASRGQADEKLF
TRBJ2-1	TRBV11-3	ASSSSGINTHEQF